This T cell receptor (beta chain) was obtained from a study of T cell changes during pregnancy in multiple sclerosis. CDR1 is SGDLS, CDR2 YYNGEE, per germline. After removal of 2 bases from V and 3 bases from J, the junction contained 10 bases not matched to a gene. The CDR3 is 16 amino acids. Sequencing used immunoSEQ multiplex PCR; TCRdb keeps in-frame clones, though not all of them. The profile shows about 46,000 clones, about 91% of them singletons. The V and J genes are TRBV9 and TRBJ1-1; TRBD1 matches 7 bases. The sample here was CD8+ T cells from peripheral blood mononuclear cells, taken after pregnancy. The receptor comes from a female donor with multiple sclerosis, enrolled in a pregnancy study. The CDR3 protein is CASSVSFTGVYTEAFF. The CDR3 coding sequence is TGTGCCAGCAGCGTCAGCTTCACAGGGGTGTACACTGAAGCTTTCTTT.